This T cell receptor (beta chain) appears in the sequencing data of a study of T cell changes during pregnancy in multiple sclerosis. The table lists this clone with a few counts. V lost 2 bases to trimming and J lost 5 bases, with 13 bases between them. Germline lookup yields CDR1 WSHSY and CDR2 SAAADI. The CDR3 has 14 amino acids. Measured with immunoSEQ multiplex PCR; TCRdb has only the in-frame clones, and not every one. This sample carries about 43,000 clones, under 90% of them seen once, and the ten largest clones take roughly 4.5%. This rearrangement joins TRBV10-2 to TRBJ2-7, with D tentatively TRBD2 (6 bases). This specimen consisted of peripheral blood, obtained in the second trimester of pregnancy. This clonotype originated in a female donor in good health, enrolled as a control in a pregnancy study. Here the CDR3 reads CASSEAGRSHEQYF. Here the CDR3 DNA reads TGCGCCAGCAGTGAGGCAGGGAGGTCCCACGAGCAGTACTTC.